This T cell receptor (beta chain) was recorded in a study of identical twins. TCRdb redid the calling of the 5' RACE reads with MiXCR, one entry per CDR3 protein. The sample includes over 250,000 distinct CDR3 sequences, 7.5% to 9.5% of them seen just once. J lost 7 bases, V lost 5 bases, and 17 bases had no gene match. This CDR3 is 17 amino acids long. Germline V gene data show CDR1 as LNHNV and CDR2 as YYDKDF (reference sequence). Study results and caveats: Interpretation of the results relied on cross-sectional statistical analysis and not on following the same donors.

At least ten counts were recorded for this clonotype. The target antigen is unknown. These data also featured in a second study, about yellow fever vaccine responses in identical twins.

The chain is built from TRBV15 and TRBJ2-7; the match to TRBD1 covers 10 bases. The origin of this receptor is a woman between 18 and 29 years old in good health. Sequencing was done on a sample of CD8+ T cells sorted from blood. The CDR3 sequence is CATSGAGTGVFSEEQYF. The CDR3 region has the DNA TGTGCCACCAGCGGAGCCGGGACAGGGGTATTTTCGGAGGAGCAGTACTTC.